Below are 23 T cell receptor beta chains sequenced from a single sample in a study of T cell repertoires and HLA-DP antigens. TCRdb's table, derived via immunoSEQ multiplex PCR, lists solely in-frame clones and lacks some. Here the sample spans roughly 110,000 clones, almost 95% being singletons. Their antigens remain unidentified. Sequenced: CD4+ T cells from PBMCs. These receptors were collected from a woman aged 18-29 years in good health and CMV-seronegative.

This clone was detected only once. This sequence joins TRBV5-1 and TRBJ2-7, with 7 bases lining up with TRBD1. After removal of 3 bases from V and 5 bases from J, the junction contained 8 bases not matched to a gene. The germline V gene has CDR1 SGHRS and CDR2 YFSETQ. The CDR3 has 14 residues. For the CDR3, the DNA is TGCGCCAGCAGCTCCCCGGGACAGCTCAACGAGCAGTACTTC. Amino acid sequence: CASSSPGQLNEQYF.

The chain carries TRBV10-3 and TRBJ1-1; D gene ambiguous. The ends were cut back, 6 bases at V and 1 base at J, with 18 bases in the middle. Germline V CDR1 and CDR2: ENHRY, SYGVKD. CDR3 length equals 16 residues. CDR3 bases: TGTGCCATCAGGAGCCAGGCGCTGAGCCGGAACACTGAAGCTTTCTTT. Translated, it gives CAIRSQALSRNTEAFF.

The V call is TRBV25-1, the J call TRBJ2-7; 7 positions agree with TRBD2. The germline gives CDR1 MGHDK, CDR2 SYGVNS. This CDR3 spans 15 amino acids. Trimming took 4 bases from V and 1 from J; bases not matched to a gene: 7. The CDR3 is CASSGGEGISYEQYF. The CDR3 DNA reads as TGTGCCAGCAGTGGGGGGGAGGGGATTTCCTACGAGCAGTACTTC.

This rearrangement joins TRBV14 to TRBJ2-2; possible D gene TRBD2, 5 bases. CDR1 is SGHDN, CDR2 FVKESK, per germline. Trimming took off 4 bases at V and 1 base at J, with 16 bases between the two ends. There are 17 residues in the CDR3. CDR3 DNA: TGTGCCAGCAGCCCCCCCCTGGGAGCAGGGAACACCGGGGAGCTGTTTTTT. Encoded protein: CASSPPLGAGNTGELFF.

A few counts support this clone. The chain couples TRBV4-3 to TRBJ2-2, with TRBD2 matching 8 bases. Germline lookup yields CDR1 LGHNA and CDR2 YSLEER. This CDR3 has 17 residues. Trimming at V came to 4 bases and at J to 1 base, leaving 8 bases not matched to a gene. In DNA form, the CDR3 reads TGCGCCAGCAGCCTATACGGGGGGGCCCAGAACACCGGGGAGCTGTTTTTT. Residues: CASSLYGGAQNTGELFF.

The chain links TRBV28 to TRBJ2-6; the D gene is possibly TRBD2 (5 bases). The germline gives CDR1 MDHEN, CDR2 SYDVKM. Trimming took 3 bases from V and 2 from J, leaving 20 bases between them. CDR3 length equals 19 residues. The CDR3 DNA is TGTGCCAGCAGTTTTGCCCTCCCCCCGAGGGCTGCTGGGGCCAACGTCCTGACTTTC. Amino acid sequence: CASSFALPPRAAGANVLTF.

The V and J genes are TRBV7-2 and TRBJ1-2; D gene ambiguous. Per germline, CDR1 SGHTA and CDR2 FQGNSA. Trimming shortened V by 4 bases and J by 8 bases, and 17 bases separated the two germline ends. The CDR3 is 14 amino acids. The CDR3 sequence is CASSSDPTPQGYTF. The CDR3 DNA reads TGTGCCAGCAGCTCGGACCCGACTCCGCAAGGCTACACCTTC.

The V and J genes are TRBV29-1 and TRBJ1-2; D remains ambiguous. Trimming shortened V by 0 bases and J by 4 bases, and 9 bases separated the two germline ends. CDR1 is SQVTM and CDR2 is ANQGSEA in the germline V gene. The CDR3 extends over 13 amino acids. CDR3 DNA: TGCAGCGTTGAAGATCCCCACGTCTATGGCTACACCTTC. This gives the protein CSVEDPHVYGYTF. Filled out from reference TRBV29-1 and TRBJ1-2, the complete variable domain reads SAVISQKPSRDICQRGTSLTIQCQVDSQVTMMFWYRQQPGQSLTLIATANQGSEATYESGFVIDKFPISRPNLTFSTLTVSNMSPEDSSIYLCSVEDPHVYGYTFGSGTRLTVV.

The chain carries TRBV10-3 and TRBJ2-7, with 8 positions matching TRBD1. This CDR3 comprises 15 residues. The V gene end was trimmed by 0 bases and the J gene end by 0 bases; junction bases not matched to a gene: 1. Germline V gene sequence: CDR1 ENHRY, CDR2 SYGVKD. The CDR3 reads CAISESDRGSYEQYF. CDR3 DNA: TGTGCCATCAGTGAGTCCGACAGGGGCTCCTACGAGCAGTACTTC.

V usage is TRBV10-3 and J usage is TRBJ2-5; 9 bases fit TRBD2. The V and J ends lost 6 bases and 5 bases, in that order; junction bases with no gene match: 7. The CDR3 runs 14 residues. Per the germline V gene, CDR1 is ENHRY and CDR2 is SYGVKD. The CDR3 loop reads CAIRIAGAGETQYF. The CDR3 DNA reads as TGTGCCATCAGGATAGCGGGAGCGGGCGAGACCCAGTACTTC.

The chain links TRBV27 to TRBJ1-1; D is unresolved. V shed 5 bases and J shed 4 bases, with 11 bases lying between them. Germline V CDR1 and CDR2: MNHEY, SMNVEV (reference sequence). This CDR3 region has 13 residues. The CDR3 protein is CASSGVWGTEAFF. CDR3 bases: TGTGCCAGCAGTGGAGTATGGGGCACTGAAGCTTTCTTT.

The chain couples TRBV6-1 to TRBJ1-1, with D possibly matching TRBD1 (5 bases). Germline V gives CDR1 MNHNS, CDR2 SASEGT. The V gene lost 0 bases and the J gene lost 0 bases, with 8 bases spanning the gap. The CDR3 totals 15 residues. CDR3 sequence reads: CASSEADILNTEAFF. The DNA of the CDR3 is TGTGCCAGCAGTGAAGCGGACATCTTGAACACTGAAGCTTTCTTT.

The rearrangement joins TRBV5-4 to TRBJ1-3, with TRBD1 matching over 9 bases. CDR3 length equals 20 residues. Per germline, CDR1 SGHNT and CDR2 YYREEE (reference sequence). The V gene end was trimmed by 4 bases and the J gene end by 2 bases; junction bases not matched to a gene: 19. DNA for the CDR3: TGTGCCAGCAGCCGCCGGACAGGGGCCATCCTAACTACCGCTGGAAACACCATATATTTT. Its protein is CASSRRTGAILTTAGNTIYF.

The J gene is TRBJ2-7, the V gene TRBV2; the match to TRBD2 covers 12 bases. V was pared by 6 bases and J by 7 bases, with 13 bases of the junction left unmatched. Germline V gene sequence: CDR1 SNHLY, CDR2 FYNNEI. This CDR3 has 16 residues. The CDR3 DNA sequence: TGTGCCAGCAGCATCACGCTAGCGGGAGGGCCTGGTGAGCAGTACTTC. It encodes CASSITLAGGPGEQYF.

This clone has only a few counts. J is TRBJ2-1 and V is TRBV11-3, with 7 positions matching TRBD1. CDR1 is SGHNT and CDR2 is YENEEA in the germline V gene. Trimming removed 3 bases from V and 5 bases from J; junction bases left unmatched: 4. The CDR3 is 14 residues long. CDR3 coding DNA: TGTGCCAGCAGCTTGTCCGGGACAGACAATGAGCAGTTCTTC. This gives the protein CASSLSGTDNEQFF.

The V and J genes are TRBV19 and TRBJ2-3; tentatively, D is TRBD2 (6 bases). V was cut by 1 base and J by 1 base, with 12 bases left in between. In germline, CDR1 is LNHDA, CDR2 SQIVND (reference sequence). The CDR3 is 16 residues long. CDR3 residues: CASSIAPGVRTDTQYF. The CDR3 nucleotides are TGTGCCAGTAGTATAGCCCCGGGGGTTCGCACAGATACGCAGTATTTT. Based on the CDR3 plus reference TRBV19 and TRBJ2-3, the full variable domain is DGGITQSPKYLFRKEGQNVTLSCEQNLNHDAMYWYRQDPGQGLRLIYYSQIVNDFQKGDIAEGYSVSREKKESFPLTVTSAQKNPTAFYLCASSIAPGVRTDTQYFGPGTRLTVL.

The chain couples TRBV5-5 to TRBJ1-2; D is unresolved. The CDR3 contains 15 residues. Trimming left V 0 bases short and J 8 bases short, with 17 bases between. Germline CDR1 and CDR2: SGHKS and YYEKEE (reference sequence). The CDR3, as DNA: TGTGCCAGCAGCTTGGCCCCCTTTTGGGGAGACGGCTACACCTTC. Translating gives CASSLAPFWGDGYTF.

The V and J genes are TRBV29-1 and TRBJ1-2; TRBD1 aligns across 8 bases. Germline assignment: CDR1 SQVTM and CDR2 ANQGSEA. With 7 bases clipped from V and 2 bases from J, the junction kept 6 bases outside the gene matches. This CDR3 has 13 residues. The CDR3 sequence: CSAWDRTNYGYTF. For the CDR3, the DNA is TGCAGCGCCTGGGACAGGACAAACTATGGCTACACCTTC.

This chain links TRBV6-5 with TRBJ1-5, with D possibly TRBD1 on 5 matching bases. CDR1 is MNHEY and CDR2 is SVGAGI in the germline V gene. V was cut by 5 bases and J by 0 bases, with 11 bases left in between. The CDR3 is made up of 15 amino acids. CDR3 nucleotides: TGTGCCAGCAGTATTGCAGGGCATAGCAATCAGCCCCAGCATTTT. Encoded protein: CASSIAGHSNQPQHF.

The J gene is TRBJ1-2, the V gene TRBV7-9; D gene ambiguous. The CDR3 spans 15 residues. The V and J ends lost 1 base and 0 bases respectively, with 9 bases between them. Germline V gene lookup returns CDR1 SEHNR and CDR2 FQNEAQ (reference sequence). CDR3 sequence: CASSLDLRANYGYTF. The CDR3 DNA reads TGTGCCAGCAGCTTAGACTTGAGAGCTAACTATGGCTACACCTTC.

The table lists this clone with a count of one. This rearrangement joins TRBV27 to TRBJ2-7, with D tentatively TRBD1 (6 bases). In germline, CDR1 is MNHEY, CDR2 SMNVEV (reference sequence). The germline V and J ends were trimmed by 1 base and 3 bases, with 10 bases remaining between them. This CDR3 is 14 amino acids long. The CDR3 DNA sequence: TGTGCCAGCAGTTTATTGCAGGGGAACTACGAGCAGTACTTC. Translating gives CASSLLQGNYEQYF.

This clone was seen a single time. The CDR3 loop is CASSGGKGGSGNTIYF. The CDR3, as DNA: TGTGCCAGCAGCGGCGGAAAGGGAGGGTCTGGAAACACCATATATTTT. The J gene is TRBJ1-3, the V gene TRBV7-8; D is ambiguous. The CDR3 is 16 amino acids. CDR1 SGHVS and CDR2 FQNEAQ come from the germline V gene. The V end lost 5 bases, the J end lost 1 base, and 15 bases lay between the germline ends. The entire variable domain, with the rest obtained from reference TRBV7-8 and TRBJ1-3, is as follows: GAGVSQSPRYKVAKRGQDVALRCDPISGHVSLFWYQQALGQGPEFLTYFQNEAQLDKSGLPSDRFFAERPEGSVSTLKIQRTQQEDSAVYLCASSGGKGGSGNTIYFGEGSWLTVV.

The chain links TRBV6-6 to TRBJ1-3; D not certain. CDR3 length equals 15 residues. Germline CDR1 MNHNY, CDR2 SVGAGI (reference sequence). V dropped 0 bases and J dropped 0 bases, with 6 bases sitting between them. This CDR3 is CASSYSLISGNTIYF. In nucleotides, the CDR3 is TGTGCCAGCAGTTACTCTTTAATCTCTGGAAACACCATATATTTT.